This T cell receptor (beta chain) was obtained from a study of T cells after yellow fever vaccination. Germline-derived CDR1 and CDR2 are SGDLS and YYNGEE. Trimming shortened V by 4 bases and J by 4 bases, and 10 bases separated the two germline ends. The length of the CDR3 is 13 residues. TCRdb re-analysed the 5' RACE reads in MiXCR, keeping a single row per CDR3 protein. The sample includes approximately 300,000 distinct CDR3 sequences, about 8.7% of them seen just once. This sequence was found in a man younger than 35 who received the YFV17D yellow fever vaccine. Here the sequenced sample was PBMCs, taken on the day of the first yellow fever vaccination. V and J are TRBV9 and TRBJ2-3; no reliable D call. The CDR3 is CASSTSRADTQYF. CDR3 sequence (DNA): TGTGCCAGCAGCACATCTCGGGCAGATACGCAGTATTTT.